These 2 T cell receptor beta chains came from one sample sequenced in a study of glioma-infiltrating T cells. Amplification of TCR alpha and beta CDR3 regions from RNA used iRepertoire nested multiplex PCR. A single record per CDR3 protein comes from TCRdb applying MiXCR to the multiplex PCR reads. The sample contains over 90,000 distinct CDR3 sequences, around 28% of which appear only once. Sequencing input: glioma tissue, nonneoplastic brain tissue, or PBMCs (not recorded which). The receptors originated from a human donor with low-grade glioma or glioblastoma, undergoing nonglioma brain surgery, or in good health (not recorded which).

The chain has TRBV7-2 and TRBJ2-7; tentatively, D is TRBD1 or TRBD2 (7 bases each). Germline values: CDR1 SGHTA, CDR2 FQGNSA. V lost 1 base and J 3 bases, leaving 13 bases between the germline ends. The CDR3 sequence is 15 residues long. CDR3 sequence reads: CASSLGGGGYYEQYF. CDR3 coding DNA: TGTGCCAGCAGCTTAGGGGGAGGGGGCTACTACGAGCAGTACTTC.

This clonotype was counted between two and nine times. The CDR3 here is CASSYQRTLITNEKLFF. The CDR3 DNA sequence: TGTGCCAGCTCATACCAGAGGACGTTAATCACTAATGAAAAACTGTTTTTT. The genes are TRBV18 and TRBJ1-4; no clear D. The V gene's germline CDR1 is KGHSH and CDR2 LQKENI. The CDR3 length is 17 residues. V lost 5 bases and J 2 bases, leaving 18 bases between the germline ends. Full variable domain (rest looked up from reference TRBV18 and TRBJ1-4): NAGVMQNPRHLVRRRGQEARLRCSPMKGHSHVYWYRQLPEEGLKFMVYLQKENIIDESGMPKERFSAEFPKEGPSILRIQQVVRGDSAAYFCASSYQRTLITNEKLFFGSGTQLSVL.